The present entry profiles one T cell receptor beta chain with its context. The antigen is not known. Per donor, at least one pre-ART and at least two post-ART PBMC samples were obtained. The record originates from a study of long-term antiretroviral therapy in people with HIV. Across the whole study: The 2015 immediate-ART recommendation came about a decade after the earliest samples. Study observations and caveats: Despite increasing after ART, diversity remained lower than that of transplant donor controls.

The assay used was immunoSEQ (version v3.0), run at survey level. Method: immunoSEQ multiplex PCR; TCRdb's copy keeps in-frame clones and lacks some. The data hold roughly 40,000 clones, with approximately 85% observed a single time. Germline values: CDR1 KGHSH, CDR2 LQKENI. Trimming removed 4 bases from V and 4 bases from J, with 17 bases in between. CDR3 length equals 16 residues. The specimen comprised unsorted PBMCs, sampled 3.1 years after starting antiretroviral therapy. This clonotype originated in a woman aged 45-60 years with HIV. The V gene is TRBV18, the J gene TRBJ1-5; a weak D match, TRBD1 (5 bases). Here the CDR3 DNA reads TGTGCCAGCTCACTGTTGTCCGGGACCGATAATCAGCCCCAGCATTTT. Protein: CASSLLSGTDNQPQHF.